This T cell receptor (beta chain) was captured by sequencing in a study of CD8 T cell repertoires and HIV-1 epitope variants. Study-wide background: Epitopes were three Gag families plus Nef HW9 and YT9.

Clones were read by immunoSEQ multiplex PCR, and TCRdb kept only the in-frame ones, dropping some. Of tens of thousands of clones in the sample, roughly 81% were seen once. Sequences were obtained from uncultured baseline CD8+ T cells from peripheral blood mononuclear cells (PBMCs). The receptor was derived from a male donor with HIV.

The CDR3 DNA is TGCAGCGGGGGGACCGGGAGTAACTACGAGCAGTACTTC. It translates to CSGGTGSNYEQYF. The chain couples TRBV29-1 to TRBJ2-7; TRBD2 is a possible D gene (6 bases). There are 13 residues in the CDR3. In germline, CDR1 is SQVTM, CDR2 ANQGSEA. The V end was cut by 7 bases, the J end by 3 bases, with 16 bases between.